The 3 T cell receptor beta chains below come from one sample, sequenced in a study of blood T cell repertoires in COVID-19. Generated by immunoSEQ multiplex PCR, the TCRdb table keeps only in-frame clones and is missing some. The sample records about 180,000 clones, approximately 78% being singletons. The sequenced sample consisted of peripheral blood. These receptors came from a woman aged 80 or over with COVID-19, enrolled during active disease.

CDR3 region: CASSDPSGTGAPHSQPQHF. Here the CDR3 DNA reads TGTGCCAGTAGTGACCCGAGCGGGACAGGTGCCCCCCACAGTCAGCCCCAGCATTTT. The genes are TRBV19 and TRBJ1-5; 8 bases fit TRBD1. CDR3 size: 19 residues. CDR1 is LNHDA and CDR2 is SQIVND in the germline V gene (reference sequence). J was trimmed by 6 bases and V by 5 bases; bases with no gene match: 21.

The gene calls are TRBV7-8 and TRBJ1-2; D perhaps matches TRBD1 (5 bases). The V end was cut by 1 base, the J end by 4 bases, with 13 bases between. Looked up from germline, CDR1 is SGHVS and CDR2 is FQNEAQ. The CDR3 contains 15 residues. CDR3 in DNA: TGTGCCAGCAGCTTAGGTGTGGGGCCCAGCTATGGCTACACCTTC. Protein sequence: CASSLGVGPSYGYTF.

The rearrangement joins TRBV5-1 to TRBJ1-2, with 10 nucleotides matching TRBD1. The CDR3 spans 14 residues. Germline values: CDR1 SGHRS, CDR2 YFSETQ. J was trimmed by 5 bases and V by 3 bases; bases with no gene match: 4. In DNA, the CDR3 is TGCGCCAGCAGCTCCGGGACAGGGGCATATGGCTACACCTTC. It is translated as CASSSGTGAYGYTF.